This T cell receptor (beta chain) stems from a study of T cells in Graves' hyperthyroidism and ophthalmopathy. About the research overall: Specimen type is peripheral blood, collected at initial diagnosis prior to any treatment.

CDR3 length equals 16 residues. From germline, CDR1 is LGHDT and CDR2 YNNKEL (reference sequence). Losses at the gene ends were 0 bases for V and 8 bases for J; bases not matched to a gene: 10. The source material, RNA transcripts, was used to amplify TCR beta CDR3 regions. The HTBI primer set was used in a first-round RT-PCR of the TCR CDR3. TCRdb reprocessed the multiplex PCR reads via MiXCR and lists one record per CDR3 protein. This table has some 370,000 distinct CDR3 sequences, about 18% appearing once. Clinical symptoms, serum thyroxine, TRAb, thyroid ultrasound and orbital computed tomography established diagnosis. A few counts support this clonotype.

The sample consisted of blood. The TCR originated in a woman aged 30 to 39 with Graves' hyperthyroidism that later progressed to Graves' ophthalmopathy. The J gene is TRBJ2-1, the V gene TRBV3-1; the match to TRBD2 covers 7 bases. The CDR3 here is CASSQDLGGSSDEQFF. CDR3 in DNA: TGTGCCAGCAGCCAAGATCTGGGCGGGAGCTCCGATGAGCAGTTCTTC.